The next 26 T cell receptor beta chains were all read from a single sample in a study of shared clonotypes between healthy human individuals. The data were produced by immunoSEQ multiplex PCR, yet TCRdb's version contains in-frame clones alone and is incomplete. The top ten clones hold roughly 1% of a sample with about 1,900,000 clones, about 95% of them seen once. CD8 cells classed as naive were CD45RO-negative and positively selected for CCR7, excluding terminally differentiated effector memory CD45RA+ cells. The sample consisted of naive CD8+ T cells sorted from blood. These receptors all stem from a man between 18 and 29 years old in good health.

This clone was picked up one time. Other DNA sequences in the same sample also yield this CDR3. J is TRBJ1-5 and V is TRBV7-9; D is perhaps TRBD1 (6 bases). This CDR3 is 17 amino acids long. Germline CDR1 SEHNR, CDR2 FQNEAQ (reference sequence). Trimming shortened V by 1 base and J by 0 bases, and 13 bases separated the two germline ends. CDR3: CASSLVGGPYSNQPQHF. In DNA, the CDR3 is TGTGCCAGCAGCTTAGTTGGGGGCCCATATAGCAATCAGCCCCAGCATTTT.

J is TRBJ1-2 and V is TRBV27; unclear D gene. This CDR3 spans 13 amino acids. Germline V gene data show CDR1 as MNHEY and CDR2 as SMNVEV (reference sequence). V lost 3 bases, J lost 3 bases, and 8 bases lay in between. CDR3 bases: TGTGCCAGCAGTTTGCAGCGGCACTATGGCTACACCTTC. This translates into CASSLQRHYGYTF.

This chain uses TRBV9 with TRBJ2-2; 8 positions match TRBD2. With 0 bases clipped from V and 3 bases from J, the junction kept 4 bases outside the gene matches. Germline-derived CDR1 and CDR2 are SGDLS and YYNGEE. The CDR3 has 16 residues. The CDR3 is CASSVEAGVHTGELFF. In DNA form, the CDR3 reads TGTGCCAGCAGCGTAGAAGCGGGAGTCCACACCGGGGAGCTGTTTTTT.

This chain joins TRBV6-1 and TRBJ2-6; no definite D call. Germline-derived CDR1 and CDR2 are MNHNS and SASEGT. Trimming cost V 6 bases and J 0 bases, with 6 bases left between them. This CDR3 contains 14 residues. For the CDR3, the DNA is TGTGCCAGCAGCCTTCACTCTGGGGCCAACGTCCTGACTTTC. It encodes CASSLHSGANVLTF.

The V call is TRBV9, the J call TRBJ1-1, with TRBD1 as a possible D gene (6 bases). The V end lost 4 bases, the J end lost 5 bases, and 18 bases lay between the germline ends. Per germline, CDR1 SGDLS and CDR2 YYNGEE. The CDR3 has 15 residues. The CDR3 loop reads CASSPTGGAWTEAFF. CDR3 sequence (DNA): TGTGCCAGCAGCCCCACCGGGGGGGCCTGGACTGAAGCTTTCTTT.

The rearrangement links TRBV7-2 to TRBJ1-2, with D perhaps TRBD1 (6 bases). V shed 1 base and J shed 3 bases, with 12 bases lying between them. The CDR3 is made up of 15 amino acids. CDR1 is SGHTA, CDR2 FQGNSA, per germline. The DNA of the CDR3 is TGTGCCAGCAGCTTAGAAACAGGGACGGACTATGGCTACACCTTC. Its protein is CASSLETGTDYGYTF. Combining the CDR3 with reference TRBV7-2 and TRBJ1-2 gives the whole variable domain GAGVSQSPSNKVTEKGKDVELRCDPISGHTALYWYRQSLGQGLEFLIYFQGNSAPDKSGLPSDRFSAERTGGSVSTLTIQRTQQEDSAVYLCASSLETGTDYGYTFGSGTRLTVV.

CDR3 bases: TGTGCCACCAGCAGAGGGACGGACGCTTACGAGCAGTACTTC. Translation: CATSRGTDAYEQYF. The V and J genes are TRBV15 and TRBJ2-7, with D unclear. The germline V gene has CDR1 LNHNV and CDR2 YYDKDF (reference sequence). The CDR3 is made up of 14 amino acids. Trimming shortened V by 1 base and J by 4 bases, and 11 bases separated the two germline ends.

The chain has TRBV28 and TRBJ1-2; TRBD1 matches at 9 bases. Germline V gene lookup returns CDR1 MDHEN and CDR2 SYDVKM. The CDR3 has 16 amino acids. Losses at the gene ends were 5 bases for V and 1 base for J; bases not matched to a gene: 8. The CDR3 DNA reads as TGTGCCAGCAGTCCCATCGGGACAGGGTTTAACTATGGCTACACCTTC. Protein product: CASSPIGTGFNYGYTF.

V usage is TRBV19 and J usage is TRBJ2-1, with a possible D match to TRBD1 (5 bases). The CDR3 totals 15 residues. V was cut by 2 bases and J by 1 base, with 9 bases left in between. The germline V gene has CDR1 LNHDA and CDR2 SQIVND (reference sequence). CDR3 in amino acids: CASSIWGGSYNEQFF. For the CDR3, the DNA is TGTGCCAGTAGTATATGGGGCGGATCCTACAATGAGCAGTTCTTC.

The CDR3 DNA reads TGTGCCAGCAGCCCCCCCGGTGGAGGGGCGAACACCATATATTTT. This gives the protein CASSPPGGGANTIYF. The chain joins TRBV7-9 to TRBJ1-3; the D gene is possibly TRBD1 (5 bases). There are 15 residues in the CDR3. Germline V lookup: CDR1 SEHNR, CDR2 FQNEAQ (reference sequence). V was shortened by 5 bases and J by 7 bases, with 18 bases between the two germline ends.

The CDR3 here is CASSSDKGGPYEQYF. For the CDR3, the DNA is TGTGCCAGCAGCTCCGACAAGGGGGGACCCTACGAGCAGTACTTC. This rearrangement joins TRBV28 to TRBJ2-7; the D gene could be TRBD1 or TRBD2 (6 bases each). The CDR3 is made up of 15 amino acids. V was clipped by 6 bases and J by 2 bases, with 17 bases between them. Germline V lookup: CDR1 MDHEN, CDR2 SYDVKM.

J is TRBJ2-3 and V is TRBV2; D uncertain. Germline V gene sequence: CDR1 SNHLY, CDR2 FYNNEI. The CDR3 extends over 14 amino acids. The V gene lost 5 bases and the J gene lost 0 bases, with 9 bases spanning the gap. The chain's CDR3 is CASSPLTSTDTQYF. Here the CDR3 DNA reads TGTGCCAGCAGTCCGCTAACTAGCACAGATACGCAGTATTTT.

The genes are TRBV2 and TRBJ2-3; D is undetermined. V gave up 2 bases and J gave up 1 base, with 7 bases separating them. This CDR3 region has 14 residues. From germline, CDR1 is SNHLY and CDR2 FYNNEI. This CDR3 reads CASSENDGTDTQYF. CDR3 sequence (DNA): TGTGCCAGCAGTGAAAATGACGGCACAGATACGCAGTATTTT.

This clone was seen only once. The CDR3 protein is CASSSWDRVKYF. The CDR3 region has the DNA TGTGCCAGCAGCTCATGGGACAGGGTAAAGTACTTC. The rearrangement uses TRBV11-2 and TRBJ2-7; 9 bases match TRBD1. CDR3 size: 12 residues. Per the germline V gene, CDR1 is SGHAT and CDR2 is FQNNGV. V lost 4 bases and J lost 11; bases outside the gene matches: 6.

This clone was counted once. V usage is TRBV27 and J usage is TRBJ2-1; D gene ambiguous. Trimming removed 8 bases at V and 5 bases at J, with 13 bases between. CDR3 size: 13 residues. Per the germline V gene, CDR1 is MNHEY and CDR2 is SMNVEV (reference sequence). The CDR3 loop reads CASGLSPHNEQFF. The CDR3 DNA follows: TGTGCCAGCGGCCTGAGTCCCCACAATGAGCAGTTCTTC.

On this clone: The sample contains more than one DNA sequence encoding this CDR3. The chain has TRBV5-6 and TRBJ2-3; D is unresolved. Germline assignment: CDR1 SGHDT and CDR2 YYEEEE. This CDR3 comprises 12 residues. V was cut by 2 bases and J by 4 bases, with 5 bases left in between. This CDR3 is CASSFGSDTQYF. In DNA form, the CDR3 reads TGTGCCAGCAGCTTTGGGTCAGATACGCAGTATTTT.

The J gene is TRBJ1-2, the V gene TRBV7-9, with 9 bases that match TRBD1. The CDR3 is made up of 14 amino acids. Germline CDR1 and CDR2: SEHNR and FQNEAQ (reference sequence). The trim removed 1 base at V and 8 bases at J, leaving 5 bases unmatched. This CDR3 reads CASSLVGTGQGYTF. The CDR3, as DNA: TGTGCCAGCAGCTTAGTCGGGACAGGGCAGGGCTACACCTTC. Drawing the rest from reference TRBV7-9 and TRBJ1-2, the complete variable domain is DTGVSQNPRHKITKRGQNVTFRCDPISEHNRLYWYRQTLGQGPEFLTYFQNEAQLEKSRLLSDRFSAERPKGSFSTLEIQRTEQGDSAMYLCASSLVGTGQGYTFGSGTRLTVV.

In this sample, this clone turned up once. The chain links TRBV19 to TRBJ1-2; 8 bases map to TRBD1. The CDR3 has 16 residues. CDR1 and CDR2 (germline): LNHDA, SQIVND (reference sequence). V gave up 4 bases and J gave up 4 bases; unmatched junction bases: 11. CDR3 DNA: TGTGCCAGTAGTACTCCGTGGGACAGGTCGGGCTATGGCTACACCTTC. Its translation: CASSTPWDRSGYGYTF.

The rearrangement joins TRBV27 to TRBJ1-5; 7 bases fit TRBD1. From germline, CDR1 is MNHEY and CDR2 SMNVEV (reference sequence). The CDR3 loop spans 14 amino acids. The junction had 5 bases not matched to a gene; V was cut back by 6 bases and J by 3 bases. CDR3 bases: TGTGCCAGCAGCCTGGGACAGTACAATCAGCCCCAGCATTTT. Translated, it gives CASSLGQYNQPQHF.

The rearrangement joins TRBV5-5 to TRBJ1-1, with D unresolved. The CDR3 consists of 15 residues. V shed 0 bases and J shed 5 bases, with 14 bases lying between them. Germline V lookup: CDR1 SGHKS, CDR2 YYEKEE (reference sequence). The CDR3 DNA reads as TGTGCCAGCAGCTTGGGTCTGGCGAGTTTGACTGAAGCTTTCTTT. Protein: CASSLGLASLTEAFF. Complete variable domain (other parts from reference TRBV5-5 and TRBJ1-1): DAGVTQSPTHLIKTRGQQVTLRCSPISGHKSVSWYQQVLGQGPQFIFQYYEKEERGRGNFPDRFSARQFPNYSSELNVNALLLGDSALYLCASSLGLASLTEAFFGQGTRLTVV.

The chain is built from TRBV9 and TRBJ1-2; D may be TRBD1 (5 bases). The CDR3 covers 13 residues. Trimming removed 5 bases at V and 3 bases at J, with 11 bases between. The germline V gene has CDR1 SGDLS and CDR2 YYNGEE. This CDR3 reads CASRGPTDYGYTF. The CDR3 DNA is TGTGCCAGCAGGGGACCGACGGACTATGGCTACACCTTC.

Here the CDR3 DNA reads TGCGCCAGCAGCTCGGGACAGCCGCAAGAGACCCAGTACTTC. Translating it yields CASSSGQPQETQYF. This chain connects TRBV5-1 to TRBJ2-5; the match to TRBD1 covers 7 bases. The CDR3 has 14 residues. The trim removed 3 bases at V and 2 bases at J, leaving 4 bases unmatched. CDR1 and CDR2 from the germline V gene are SGHRS and YFSETQ.

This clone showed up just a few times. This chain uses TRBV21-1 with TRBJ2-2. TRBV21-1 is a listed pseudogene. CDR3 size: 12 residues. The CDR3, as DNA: TGTGCCAGTAACGCATCTACCGGGGAGCTGTTTTTT. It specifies CASNASTGELFF.

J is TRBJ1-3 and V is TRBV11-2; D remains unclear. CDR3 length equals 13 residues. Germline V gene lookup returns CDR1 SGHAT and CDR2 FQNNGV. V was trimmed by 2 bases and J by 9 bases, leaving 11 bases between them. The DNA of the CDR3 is TGTGCCAGCAGCTTAATCTCGGAAGGCACCATATATTTT. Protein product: CASSLISEGTIYF.

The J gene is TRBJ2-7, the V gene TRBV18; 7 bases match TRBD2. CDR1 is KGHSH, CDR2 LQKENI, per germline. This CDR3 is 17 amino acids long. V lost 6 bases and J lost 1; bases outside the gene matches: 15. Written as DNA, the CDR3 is TGTGCCAGCTCTCCAAACCCGCCGACTAGCCCGTCCTACGAGCAGTACTTC. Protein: CASSPNPPTSPSYEQYF.

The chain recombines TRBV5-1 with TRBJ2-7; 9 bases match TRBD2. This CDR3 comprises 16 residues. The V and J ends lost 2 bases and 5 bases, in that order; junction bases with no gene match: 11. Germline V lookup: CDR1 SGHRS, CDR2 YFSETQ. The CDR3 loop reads CASSFLHLAGPHEQYF. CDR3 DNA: TGCGCCAGCAGCTTCCTCCACCTAGCGGGACCACACGAGCAGTACTTC.